These 13 T cell receptor beta chains were sequenced from one sample in a study of T cell clonotyping in hematopoietic cell transplantation (dated by TCRdb to the early 2020s). Per the publication, the time point label means: 30 days after allo-HCT. Library preparation used the immunoSEQ multiplex PCR assay. This is the immuneACCESS table as TCRdb keeps it, with only in-frame sequences that have V and J called. A part of the clones is gone; compared with another copy, unresolved V genes explain less than half, and the rest is unexplained. Within this sample are some 14,000 clones, with over 95% of them counted one time only. Of the sample, approximately 4% is held by the ten largest clones. The source material was peripheral blood mononuclear cells, sampled 30 days after allogeneic stem cell transplant. All receptors derive from a female patient in her 50s who had an allogeneic stem cell transplant from an unrelated donor, so T cells may come from the graft donor. Some clones in this sample may be carry-over from other donors' samples.

The chain couples TRBV2 to TRBJ2-3; D unclear. The CDR3 is made up of 11 amino acids. With 10 bases removed from V and 4 bases from J, the gap between germline ends came to 9 bases. The germline V gene encodes CDR1 SNHLY and CDR2 FYNNEI. CDR3 bases: TGTGCCACTCTACTTCCAGATACGCAGTATTTT. It yields the protein CATLLPDTQYF. Combining the CDR3 with reference TRBV2 and TRBJ2-3 gives the whole variable domain EPEVTQTPSHQVTQMGQEVILRCVPISNHLYFYWYRQILGQKVEFLVSFYNNEISEKSEIFDDQFSVERPDGSNFTLKIRSTKLEDSAMYFCATLLPDTQYFGPGTRLTVL.

This clone was seen once. J is TRBJ1-2 and V is TRBV15, with D maybe TRBD1 (6 bases). V shed 0 bases and J shed 5 bases, with 16 bases lying between them. Germline V gene lookup returns CDR1 LNHNV and CDR2 YYDKDF (reference sequence). The CDR3 is made up of 16 amino acids. The CDR3 bases are TGTGCCACCAGCAGAGAGCCGGGGACATTTGGTTATGGCTACACCTTC. This codes for CATSREPGTFGYGYTF.

The chain links TRBV9 to TRBJ2-1; 9 positions match TRBD2. The germline gives CDR1 SGDLS, CDR2 YYNGEE. V was pared by 4 bases and J by 5 bases, with 7 bases of the junction left unmatched. This CDR3 contains 15 residues. The CDR3 is CASSPPERGDNEQFF. For the CDR3, the DNA is TGTGCCAGCAGCCCTCCGGAGCGGGGGGACAATGAGCAGTTCTTC.

The count of this clone is one. The chain joins TRBV6-1 to TRBJ2-5; 14 bases align to TRBD2. With V trimmed by 3 bases and J by 4 bases, 1 base remained unmatched. The germline gives CDR1 MNHNS, CDR2 SASEGT. The CDR3 extends over 15 amino acids. The CDR3 nucleotides read TGTGCCAGCAGTGAGACTAGCGGGGGGGCAGAGACCCAGTACTTC. Its protein is CASSETSGGAETQYF.

This clone was seen a single time. This chain connects TRBV30 to TRBJ1-2, with D maybe TRBD1 (5 bases). The V gene lost 2 bases and the J gene lost 8 bases, with 18 bases spanning the gap. CDR1 is GTSNPN and CDR2 is SVGIG in the germline V gene (reference sequence). The CDR3 is 14 amino acids. In DNA form, the CDR3 reads TGTGCCTGGAGTCAAGTCGAGGGGTTGAGCGGCTACACCTTC. The encoded protein is CAWSQVEGLSGYTF.

The V gene is TRBV5-4, the J gene TRBJ2-7, with TRBD1 identical over 9 bases. The CDR3 spans 14 residues. Germline trimming cut 2 bases from V and 3 bases from J; bases unmatched to any gene: 3. Germline lookup yields CDR1 SGHNT and CDR2 YYREEE (reference sequence). The CDR3 here is CASSFQDRGYEQYF. Written as DNA, the CDR3 is TGTGCCAGCAGCTTCCAGGACAGGGGCTACGAGCAGTACTTC.

The chain uses TRBV19 and TRBJ2-1; no reliable D call. The CDR3 sequence is 15 residues long. Germline V CDR1 and CDR2: LNHDA, SQIVND (reference sequence). Trimming removed 1 base at V and 1 base at J, with 8 bases between. The CDR3 protein is CASSIAPGSYNEQFF. CDR3 nucleotide sequence: TGTGCCAGTAGTATAGCCCCAGGTTCCTACAATGAGCAGTTCTTC.

V and J are TRBV19 and TRBJ2-7; D not certain. Deletions cut 1 base from V and 0 bases from J, with 10 bases between. This CDR3 contains 15 residues. The germline CDR1 and CDR2 sequences are LNHDA and SQIVND (reference sequence). The CDR3: CASSIGYGSSYEQYF. The DNA for the CDR3 is TGTGCCAGTAGTATAGGGTACGGAAGCTCCTACGAGCAGTACTTC.

This chain uses TRBV4-1 with TRBJ2-4; 9 bases are shared with TRBD2. The CDR3 sequence is 15 residues long. Germline lookup yields CDR1 MGHRA and CDR2 YSYEKL. V lost 1 base to trimming and J lost 4 bases; unmatched junction nucleotides: 2. The CDR3, as DNA: TGCGCCAGCAGCCAAGGGCTAGCGGGAAAAAACATTCAGTACTTC. Protein: CASSQGLAGKNIQYF.

This clone was recorded only once. The chain joins TRBV11-2 to TRBJ1-4; D is unclear. The CDR3 extends over 14 amino acids. Germline V gene sequence: CDR1 SGHAT, CDR2 FQNNGV. Trimming took off 5 bases at V and 3 bases at J, with 10 bases between the two ends. Written as DNA, the CDR3 is TGTGCCAGCAGCCGTCCGCCGGCTAATGAAAAACTGTTTTTT. Protein: CASSRPPANEKLFF.

This chain connects TRBV29-1 to TRBJ1-5; D may be TRBD1 (5 bases). Germline V gives CDR1 SQVTM, CDR2 ANQGSEA. With 5 bases removed from V and 1 base from J, the gap between germline ends came to 21 bases. There are 17 residues in the CDR3. The CDR3 coding sequence is TGCAGCGTTACGAGGGGAGGGCAGGATAAGAGCAATCAGCCCCAGCATTTT. Its protein is CSVTRGGQDKSNQPQHF.

This clone was detected once. V is TRBV4-1 and J is TRBJ2-6; D gene unclear. This CDR3 has 15 residues. Germline-derived CDR1 and CDR2 are MGHRA and YSYEKL. Trimming took 0 bases from V and 2 from J, leaving 5 bases between them. DNA for the CDR3: TGCGCCAGCAGCCAAGAAAGGGCTGGGGCCAACGTCCTGACTTTC. Its protein is CASSQERAGANVLTF.

The V and J genes are TRBV27 and TRBJ1-6, with 8 bases lining up with TRBD1. After removal of 6 bases from V and 5 bases from J, the junction contained 3 bases not matched to a gene. The CDR3 loop spans 14 amino acids. Germline V CDR1 and CDR2: MNHEY, SMNVEV (reference sequence). DNA of the CDR3: TGTGCCAGCAGACCGGGACAGGATAATTCACCCCTCCACTTT. This gives the protein CASRPGQDNSPLHF.